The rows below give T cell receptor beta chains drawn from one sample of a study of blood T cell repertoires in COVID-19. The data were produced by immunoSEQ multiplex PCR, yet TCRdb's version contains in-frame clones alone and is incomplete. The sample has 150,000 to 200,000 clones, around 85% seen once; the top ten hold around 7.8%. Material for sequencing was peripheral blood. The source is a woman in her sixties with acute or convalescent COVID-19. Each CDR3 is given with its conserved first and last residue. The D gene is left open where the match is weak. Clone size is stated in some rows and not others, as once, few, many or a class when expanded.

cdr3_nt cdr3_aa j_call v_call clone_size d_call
TGTGCCAGCAGTTACAGGACTAGCGGGAGGGCCGGGGAGCAGTTCTTC CASSYRTSGRAGEQFF TRBJ2-1 TRBV6-6 NA TRBD2
TGTGCCAGCAGTTTTATAGCGGGAGGGGCGGGGCAGTTCTTC CASSFIAGGAGQFF TRBJ2-1 TRBV27 NA TRBD2
TGTGCCAGTAGTATAAGCGGGAGCTCCTACGAGCAGTACTTC CASSISGSSYEQYF TRBJ2-7 TRBV19 NA TRBD2
TGTGCCAGCAGCTCCACCACCAGGGGCCTCACAGATACGCAGTATTTT CASSSTTRGLTDTQYF TRBJ2-3 TRBV5-4 NA NA
TGTGCCAGCAGCTTGAGGGCCGCGGGGACCATATATTTT CASSLRAAGTIYF TRBJ1-3 TRBV5-4 NA NA
TGTGCCAGCAGCGCCGGACTAGCGGGAGTAGGTTCATACAATGAGCAGTTCTTC CASSAGLAGVGSYNEQFF TRBJ2-1 TRBV7-9 once TRBD2
TGTGCCAGCAGTTTATACGGGGAGAGCTATGGCTACACCTTC CASSLYGESYGYTF TRBJ1-2 TRBV27 NA NA
TGTGCCAGCAATTCGGACATCGCGAACACCGGGGAGCTGTTTTTT CASNSDIANTGELFF TRBJ2-2 TRBV6-5 NA NA
TGTGCCAGCAGTGAGGCTAGCGGGGTTTACAATGAGCAGTTCTTC CASSEASGVYNEQFF TRBJ2-1 TRBV6-4 NA TRBD2
TGTGCCAGCTCATCGGACACCAAGGTGACAGATACGCAGTATTTT CASSSDTKVTDTQYF TRBJ2-3 TRBV18 NA NA
TGTGCCAGCAGCTCCAGTTCTGCCGGGGAGCTGTTTTTT CASSSSSAGELFF TRBJ2-2 TRBV11-3 NA NA
TGTGCCAGCAGGCAGTCTCCCAGGGTCAATTATGGCTACACCTTC CASRQSPRVNYGYTF TRBJ1-2 TRBV2 NA NA
TGTGCCAGCAGGGTGGAGAGGACTTCCTACAATGAGCAGTTCTTC CASRVERTSYNEQFF TRBJ2-1 TRBV6-5 once NA
TGTGCCAGCAGCCAAAGGGGGCAGGAATCACCCCTCCACTTT CASSQRGQESPLHF TRBJ1-6 TRBV3-1/TRBV3-2 NA TRBD1
TGTGCCACCAGTGATAGGACCCCTCAATTCGCTAGCGGGCGTTTCTCCTACAATGAGCAGTTCTTC CATSDRTPQFASGRFSYNEQFF TRBJ2-1 TRBV24-1 NA TRBD2
TGTGCCAGCAGCTTGGCCGTAAGGGGCCCCGGGGAGCTGTTTTTT CASSLAVRGPGELFF TRBJ2-2 TRBV5-5 NA NA
TGTGCCAGCAGCTCTAGGCCCAGTCTTACTGGAAACACCATATATTTT CASSSRPSLTGNTIYF TRBJ1-3 TRBV13 NA NA
TGTGCCAGTAGTGCCCGACAGGGTTTGGGTGAAGCTTTCTTT CASSARQGLGEAFF TRBJ1-1 TRBV19 NA TRBD1
TGCGCCAGCAGCCAAGATCCACTCCTAACCCTCTACGAGCAGTACTTC CASSQDPLLTLYEQYF TRBJ2-7 TRBV4-1 few NA
TGTGCCAGCAGTAAGAACAGGGGTTTGCACCAGCCCCAGCATTTT CASSKNRGLHQPQHF TRBJ1-5 TRBV2 NA TRBD1
TGTGCCAGTACTGGACAGACCGGTTATTACACTGAAGCTTTCTTT CASTGQTGYYTEAFF TRBJ1-1 TRBV19 few NA
TGTGCCAGCAGACTAGCGGGAGTTAGGGAGCAGTTCTTC CASRLAGVREQFF TRBJ2-1 TRBV27 NA TRBD2
TGTGCCAGAAGCTTGGAGCAGGGGAAGAGGACTGAAGCTTTCTTT CARSLEQGKRTEAFF TRBJ1-1 TRBV5-3 NA NA
TGCAGCGTTGAGACAGGGGGCCAAGGTGGAAACACCATATATTTT CSVETGGQGGNTIYF TRBJ1-3 TRBV29-1 few TRBD1
TGCGCCAGCAGCTTGGGAGCGGGAGGGCCCTACGAGCAGTACTTC CASSLGAGGPYEQYF TRBJ2-7 TRBV5-1 NA TRBD2
TGTGCCTGGAGGGCCCCGACAGGGGCCACTGAAGCTTTCTTT CAWRAPTGATEAFF TRBJ1-1 TRBV30 NA TRBD1
TGTGCCAGCAGTTACGCGGGATTCGGCTACACCTTC CASSYAGFGYTF TRBJ1-2 TRBV6-5 NA NA
TGTGCCAGCAGCTCCGAACGGCTAGCGGGAGTAAATACGCAGTATTTT CASSSERLAGVNTQYF TRBJ2-3 TRBV5-6 NA TRBD2
TGTGCCAGCAGCTTAGCGGGGAGGACTAACTATGGCTACACCTTC CASSLAGRTNYGYTF TRBJ1-2 TRBV7-8 NA NA
TGTGCCAGCAGCCCCCATTCGGACAGGGGATATGGCTACACCTTC CASSPHSDRGYGYTF TRBJ1-2 TRBV3-1/TRBV3-2 NA TRBD1
TGTGCCAGCAGTCCACAGGTCAACTATGGCTACACCTTC CASSPQVNYGYTF TRBJ1-2 TRBV12-3/TRBV12-4 NA NA